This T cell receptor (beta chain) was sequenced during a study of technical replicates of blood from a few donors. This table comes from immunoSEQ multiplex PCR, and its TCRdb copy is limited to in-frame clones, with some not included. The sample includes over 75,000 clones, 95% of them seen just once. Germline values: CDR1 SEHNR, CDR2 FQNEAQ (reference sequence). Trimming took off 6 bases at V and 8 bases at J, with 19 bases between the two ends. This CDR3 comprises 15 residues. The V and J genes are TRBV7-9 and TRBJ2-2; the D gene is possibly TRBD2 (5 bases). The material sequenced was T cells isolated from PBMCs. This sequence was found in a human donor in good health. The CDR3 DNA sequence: TGTGCCAGCAGTCCTTCAGGAGCGGTCCTTGGGGAGCTGTTTTTT. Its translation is CASSPSGAVLGELFF.